Listed below are T cell receptor beta chains from one sample, sequenced in a study of T cell responses to AZD1222 COVID-19 vaccine. Libraries were prepared by immunoSEQ multiplex PCR; TCRdb keeps only in-frame clonotypes and omits some of them. The table includes tens of thousands of clones, around 80% detected once. The specimen comprised peripheral blood, sampled on day 0 of MenACWY control vaccination. These TCRs come from an adult in good health. Both conserved end residues are part of each CDR3. Each record gives: CDR3 DNA, CDR3 protein, V gene, clone size, J gene, D gene. A D gene is named only where the DNA matches it firmly. Clone size appears in some rows only: once, few, many, or a class for an expanded clone.

CDR3nt: TGTGCCAGCAGTCAGATCGGGACTAGGTCTAATGAGCAGTTCTTC
CDR3aa: CASSQIGTRSNEQFF
v_gene: TRBV28
abundance: .
j_gene: TRBJ2-1
d_gene: TRBD2

CDR3nt: TGCGCCAGCAGCTCCCTGGGGGGACTAGCGGGAGATACGCAGTATTTT
CDR3aa: CASSSLGGLAGDTQYF
v_gene: TRBV5-1
abundance: once
j_gene: TRBJ2-3
d_gene: TRBD2

CDR3nt: TGTGCCAGCAGCCTAAAGGACGGGGGAAAACTGTTTTTT
CDR3aa: CASSLKDGGKLFF
v_gene: TRBV11-3
abundance: .
j_gene: TRBJ1-4
d_gene: .

CDR3nt: TGTGCCAGCTCACCAGCTTTAATGAACACTGAAGCTTTCTTT
CDR3aa: CASSPALMNTEAFF
v_gene: TRBV18
abundance: .
j_gene: TRBJ1-1
d_gene: .

CDR3nt: TGCGCCAGCAGCTTGGGCCCGGTTCAGAACACTGAAGCTTTCTTT
CDR3aa: CASSLGPVQNTEAFF
v_gene: TRBV5-1
abundance: .
j_gene: TRBJ1-1
d_gene: .

CDR3nt: TGTGCCAGCAGTGTCGGAGGCTATGGCTACACCTTC
CDR3aa: CASSVGGYGYTF
v_gene: TRBV27
abundance: .
j_gene: TRBJ1-2
d_gene: .

CDR3nt: TGTGCCAGCAGTTTAGAGTCCTACGAGCAGTACTTC
CDR3aa: CASSLESYEQYF
v_gene: TRBV28
abundance: .
j_gene: TRBJ2-7
d_gene: .

CDR3nt: TGTGCCAGCAGTAATCGGGACGGAGGGGGTGAGCAGTTCTTC
CDR3aa: CASSNRDGGGEQFF
v_gene: TRBV3-1/TRBV3-2
abundance: .
j_gene: TRBJ2-1
d_gene: .

CDR3nt: TGTGCCAGCAAGGGAGTGGGACTAGCGGGAGACTACGAGCAGTACTTC
CDR3aa: CASKGVGLAGDYEQYF
v_gene: TRBV7-8
abundance: .
j_gene: TRBJ2-7
d_gene: TRBD2

CDR3nt: TGTGCCAGTAGGGGAGGGGGCTGGACTGAAGCTTTCTTT
CDR3aa: CASRGGGWTEAFF
v_gene: TRBV19
abundance: .
j_gene: TRBJ1-1
d_gene: TRBD1

CDR3nt: TGTGCCTGGTGGGGGAGGGGGCACACTGAAGCTTTCTTT
CDR3aa: CAWWGRGHTEAFF
v_gene: TRBV30
abundance: .
j_gene: TRBJ1-1
d_gene: TRBD1

CDR3nt: TGTGCCAGCAGCCAAGCCCAGACAGGGGCTCAGCCCCAGCATTTT
CDR3aa: CASSQAQTGAQPQHF
v_gene: TRBV3-1/TRBV3-2
abundance: .
j_gene: TRBJ1-5
d_gene: TRBD1

CDR3nt: TGCGCCAGCAGTGAACTGCGAGGAGGGACCCAGTACTTC
CDR3aa: CASSELRGGTQYF
v_gene: TRBV10-1
abundance: .
j_gene: TRBJ2-5
d_gene: .

CDR3nt: TGCGCCAGCAGCCCGGGGGACAGCCGGCGCACCGGGGAGCTGTTTTTT
CDR3aa: CASSPGDSRRTGELFF
v_gene: TRBV5-1
abundance: .
j_gene: TRBJ2-2
d_gene: .

CDR3nt: TGTGCCAGCAGTGTGAAGCGAATCACCGGGGAGCTGTTTTTT
CDR3aa: CASSVKRITGELFF
v_gene: TRBV2
abundance: .
j_gene: TRBJ2-2
d_gene: .

CDR3nt: TGTGCCAGCAGCCCGGGACTCCTGAACACTGAAGCTTTCTTT
CDR3aa: CASSPGLLNTEAFF
v_gene: TRBV9
abundance: .
j_gene: TRBJ1-1
d_gene: .